This entry concerns a single TCR beta chain. In the authors' workflow: Counts of nucleated cells, estimated from reference gene primer amplification, were obtained. Sequencing was performed with immunoSEQ multiplex PCR; in TCRdb, only in-frame clones are kept and a portion is missing. V, J and clone size reflect that table, while D and trimming were determined from the DNA. The table lists 200,000 to 250,000 clones, roughly 85% of them singletons. This record belongs to a study of blood T cell repertoires in COVID-19. For the study at large: Sample material is recorded as cDNA or gDNA derived from T cells, B-cell-depleted T cells, or PBMCs.

Trimming removed 3 bases from V and 0 bases from J; junction bases left unmatched: 5. This CDR3 region has 16 residues. Germline V gene data show CDR1 as LGHNA and CDR2 as YNFKEQ. This receptor was obtained from a man between 40 and 49 years old with acute or convalescent COVID-19. This rearrangement joins TRBV4-2 to TRBJ1-5; TRBD1 matches at 7 bases. Input material: peripheral blood. The chain's CDR3 is CASSQKTGRSNQPQHF. CDR3 DNA sequence: TGTGCCAGCAGCCAGAAGACAGGGCGTAGCAATCAGCCCCAGCATTTT.